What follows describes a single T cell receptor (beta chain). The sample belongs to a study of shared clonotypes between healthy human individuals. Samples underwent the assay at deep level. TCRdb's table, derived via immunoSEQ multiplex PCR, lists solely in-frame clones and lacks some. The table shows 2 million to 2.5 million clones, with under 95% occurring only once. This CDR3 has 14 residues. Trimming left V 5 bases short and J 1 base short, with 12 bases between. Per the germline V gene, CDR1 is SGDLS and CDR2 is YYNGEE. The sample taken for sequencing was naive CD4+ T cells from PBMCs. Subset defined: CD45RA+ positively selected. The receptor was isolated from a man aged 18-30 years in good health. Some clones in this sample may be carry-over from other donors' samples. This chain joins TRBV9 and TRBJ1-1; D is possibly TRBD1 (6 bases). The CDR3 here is CASRKMTGNTEAFF. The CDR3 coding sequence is TGTGCCAGCAGGAAAATGACAGGGAACACTGAAGCTTTCTTT.